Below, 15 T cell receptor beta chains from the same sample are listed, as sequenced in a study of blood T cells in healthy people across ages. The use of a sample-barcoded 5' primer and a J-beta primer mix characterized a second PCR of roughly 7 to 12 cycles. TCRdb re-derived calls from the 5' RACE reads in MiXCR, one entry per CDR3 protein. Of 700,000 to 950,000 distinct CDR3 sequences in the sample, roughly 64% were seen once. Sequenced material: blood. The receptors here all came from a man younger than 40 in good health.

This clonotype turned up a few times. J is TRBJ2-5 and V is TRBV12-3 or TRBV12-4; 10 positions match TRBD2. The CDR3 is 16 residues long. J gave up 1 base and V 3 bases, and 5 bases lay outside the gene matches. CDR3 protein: CASSFRSGGVQETQYF. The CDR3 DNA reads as TGTGCCAGCAGTTTTCGGAGCGGGGGGGTCCAAGAGACCCAGTACTTC.

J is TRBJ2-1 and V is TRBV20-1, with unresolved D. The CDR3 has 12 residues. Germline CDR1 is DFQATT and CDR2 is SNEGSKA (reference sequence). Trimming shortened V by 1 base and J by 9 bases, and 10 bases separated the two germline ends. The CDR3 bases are TGCAGTGCTAGAGTTTCTTTGCTTGAGCAGTTCTTC. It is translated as CSARVSLLEQFF.

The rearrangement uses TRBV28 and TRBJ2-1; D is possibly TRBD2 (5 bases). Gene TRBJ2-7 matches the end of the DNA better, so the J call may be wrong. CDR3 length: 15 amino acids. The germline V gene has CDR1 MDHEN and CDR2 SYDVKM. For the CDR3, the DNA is TGTGCCAGCAGTTTCGGGCGGGCTGCCTACAATGAGCAGTACTTC. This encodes CASSFGRAAYNEQYF.

The DNA of the CDR3 is TGTGCCACCAGCAGAGATCGACAGGTCCATGAGCAGTTCTTC. It encodes CATSRDRQVHEQFF. The chain carries TRBV15 and TRBJ2-1, with D possibly being TRBD1 (6 bases). The CDR3 has 14 residues. CDR1 is LNHNV, CDR2 YYDKDF, per germline (reference sequence). The V end lost 0 bases, the J end lost 8 bases, and 11 bases lay between the germline ends.

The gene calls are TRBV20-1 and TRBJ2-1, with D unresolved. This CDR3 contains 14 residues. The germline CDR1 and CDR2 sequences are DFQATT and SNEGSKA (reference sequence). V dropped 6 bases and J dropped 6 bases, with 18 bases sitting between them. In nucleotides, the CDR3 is TGCAGTGCGCACCGGGCTAGAGTTCCCAATGAGCAGTTCTTC. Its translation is CSAHRARVPNEQFF.

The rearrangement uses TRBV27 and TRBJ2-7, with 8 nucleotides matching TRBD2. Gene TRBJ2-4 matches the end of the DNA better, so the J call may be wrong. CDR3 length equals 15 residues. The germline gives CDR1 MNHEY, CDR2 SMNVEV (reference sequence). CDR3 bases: TGTGCCAGCAGCTCAGCGGGGGAAATCGGGAACATTCAGTACTTC. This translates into CASSSAGEIGNIQYF.

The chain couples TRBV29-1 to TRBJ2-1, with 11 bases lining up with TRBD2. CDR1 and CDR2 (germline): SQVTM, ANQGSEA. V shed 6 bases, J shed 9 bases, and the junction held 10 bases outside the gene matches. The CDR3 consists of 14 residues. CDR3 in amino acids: CSVVVSGRASEQFF. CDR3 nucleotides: TGCAGCGTCGTAGTTAGCGGGAGGGCCTCTGAGCAGTTCTTC.

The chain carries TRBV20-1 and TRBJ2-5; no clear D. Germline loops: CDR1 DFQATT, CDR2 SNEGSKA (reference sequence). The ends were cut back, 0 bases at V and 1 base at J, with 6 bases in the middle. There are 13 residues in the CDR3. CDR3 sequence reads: CSAREPGQETQYF. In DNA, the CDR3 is TGCAGTGCTAGAGAACCAGGCCAAGAGACCCAGTACTTC.

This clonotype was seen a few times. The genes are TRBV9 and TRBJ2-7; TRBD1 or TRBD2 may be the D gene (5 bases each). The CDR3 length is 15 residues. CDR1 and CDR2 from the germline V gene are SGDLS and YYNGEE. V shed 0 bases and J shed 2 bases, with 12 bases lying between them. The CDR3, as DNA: TGTGCCAGCAGCGTAGGAGTCGGGGCTACCTACGAGCAGTACTTC. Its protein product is CASSVGVGATYEQYF.

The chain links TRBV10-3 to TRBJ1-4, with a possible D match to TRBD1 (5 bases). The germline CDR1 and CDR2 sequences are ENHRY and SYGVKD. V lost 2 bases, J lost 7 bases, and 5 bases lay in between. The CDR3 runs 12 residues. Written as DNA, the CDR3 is TGTGCCATCAGTGAGCAGGGTGAAAAACTGTTTTTT. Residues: CAISEQGEKLFF.

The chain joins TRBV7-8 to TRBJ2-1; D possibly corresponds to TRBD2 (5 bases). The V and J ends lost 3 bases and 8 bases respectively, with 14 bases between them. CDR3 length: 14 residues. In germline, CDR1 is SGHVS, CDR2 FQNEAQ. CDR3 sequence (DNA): TGTGCCAGCAGCTTTAGAGGGCCCTTTTATGAGCAGTTCTTC. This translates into CASSFRGPFYEQFF.

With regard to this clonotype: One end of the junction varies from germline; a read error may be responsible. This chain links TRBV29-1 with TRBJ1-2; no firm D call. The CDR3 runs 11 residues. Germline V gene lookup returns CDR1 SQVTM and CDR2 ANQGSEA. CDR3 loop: CGVPRPYGYTF. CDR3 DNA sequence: TGCGGCGTCCCCCGTCCGTACGGCTACACCTTC.

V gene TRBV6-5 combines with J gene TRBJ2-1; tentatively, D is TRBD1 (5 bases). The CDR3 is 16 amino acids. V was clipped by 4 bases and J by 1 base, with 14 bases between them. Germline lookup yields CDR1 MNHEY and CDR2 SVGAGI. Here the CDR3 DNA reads TGTGCCAGCAGTTTAATTCAGGGTATTTCCTACAATGAGCAGTTCTTC. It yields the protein CASSLIQGISYNEQFF.

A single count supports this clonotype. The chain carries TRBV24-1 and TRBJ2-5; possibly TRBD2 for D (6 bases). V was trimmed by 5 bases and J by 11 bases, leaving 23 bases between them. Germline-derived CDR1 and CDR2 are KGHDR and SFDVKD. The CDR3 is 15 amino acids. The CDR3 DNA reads TGTGCCACCAGTGGAGGGACGGGAGTGAAGAATGAGCAGTACTTC. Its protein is CATSGGTGVKNEQYF.

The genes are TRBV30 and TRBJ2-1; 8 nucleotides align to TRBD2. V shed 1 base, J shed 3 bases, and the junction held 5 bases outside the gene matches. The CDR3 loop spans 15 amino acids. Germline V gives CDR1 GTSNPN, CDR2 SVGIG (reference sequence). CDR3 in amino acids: CAWSGTSGFYNEQFF. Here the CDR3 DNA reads TGTGCCTGGAGTGGTACTAGCGGCTTCTACAATGAGCAGTTCTTC.